One and the same sample provided the 9 T cell receptor beta chains below, sequenced in a study of T cells in Graves' hyperthyroidism and ophthalmopathy. The investigators amplified TCR beta CDR3 regions from RNA transcripts. An initial round of RT-PCR targeting the TCR CDR3 relied on the HTBI primer set. TCRdb used MiXCR to reprocess the multiplex PCR reads, holding one entry per CDR3 protein. The profile covers 300,000 or so distinct CDR3 sequences, with roughly 17% appearing a single time and roughly 31% taken by the ten largest. The sequenced sample consisted of blood. These receptors all come from a young man with Graves' hyperthyroidism.

This clonotype was observed many times. The V and J genes are TRBV20-1 and TRBJ2-1; D is ambiguous. Germline lookup yields CDR1 DFQATT and CDR2 SNEGSKA (reference sequence). Trimming removed 6 bases from V and 0 bases from J, with 12 bases in between. This CDR3 has 14 amino acids. CDR3 region: CSAITPSSYNEQFF. The CDR3 DNA reads TGCAGTGCAATTACTCCCAGCTCCTACAATGAGCAGTTCTTC.

The chain recombines TRBV3-1 with TRBJ1-3, with D unclear. The CDR3 consists of 15 residues. Between the trimmed V and J ends, which lost 4 bases and 3 bases, there was a span of 13 bases. Germline assignment: CDR1 LGHDT and CDR2 YNNKEL (reference sequence). The CDR3 nucleotides are TGTGCCAGCAGCCCTCACGGGGAGGGTGGAAACACCATATATTTT. This sequence encodes CASSPHGEGGNTIYF.

This CDR3 is CASSVRDRGWEQYF. The CDR3, as DNA: TGTGCCAGCAGCGTTCGGGACAGGGGTTGGGAGCAGTACTTC. The chain couples TRBV7-2 to TRBJ2-7; 10 nucleotides align to TRBD1. The CDR3 totals 14 residues. CDR1 and CDR2 from the germline V gene are SGHTA and FQGNSA. V shed 5 bases, J shed 7 bases, and the junction held 8 bases outside the gene matches.

Many counts were recorded for this clonotype. This chain joins TRBV28 and TRBJ1-1, with D hard to call. The CDR3 consists of 14 residues. The germline CDR1 and CDR2 sequences are MDHEN and SYDVKM. V lost 6 bases and J 3 bases, leaving 14 bases between the germline ends. The CDR3 here is CASSSAGPHTEAFF. In DNA, the CDR3 is TGTGCCAGCAGCTCGGCCGGGCCCCACACTGAAGCTTTCTTT.

This clonotype was observed many times. J is TRBJ1-5 and V is TRBV2, with 10 bases lining up with TRBD1. The trim removed 6 bases at V and 7 bases at J, leaving 3 bases unmatched. Germline-derived CDR1 and CDR2 are SNHLY and FYNNEI. CDR3 length: 13 amino acids. The CDR3 DNA reads as TGTGCCAGCAGGGGGACAGGGGAACAGCCCCAGCATTTT. This sequence encodes CASRGTGEQPQHF.

This chain uses TRBV11-3 with TRBJ1-2, with 8 bases aligning to TRBD1. The CDR3 has 15 amino acids. CDR1 is SGHNT and CDR2 is YENEEA in the germline V gene. V lost 3 bases to trimming and J lost 1 base; unmatched junction nucleotides: 4. This CDR3 reads CASSFRGRNNYGYTF. The CDR3 region has the DNA TGTGCCAGCAGCTTCAGGGGGCGGAATAACTATGGCTACACCTTC.

This clonotype was found a few times. This chain connects TRBV5-4 to TRBJ2-1; tentative D call: TRBD2 (5 bases). CDR3 length equals 13 residues. Looked up from germline, CDR1 is SGHNT and CDR2 is YYREEE (reference sequence). The chain's CDR3 is CAGRGSSGNEQFF. The CDR3 nucleotides read TGTGCTGGCCGGGGAAGTTCGGGCAATGAGCAGTTCTTC.

This clonotype was counted ten times or more. V is TRBV19 and J is TRBJ1-1; D perhaps matches TRBD1 (6 bases). The CDR3 length is 13 residues. V lost 5 bases to trimming and J lost 5 bases, with 12 bases between them. Germline V gene sequence: CDR1 LNHDA, CDR2 SQIVND (reference sequence). For the CDR3, the DNA is TGTGCCAGTAGTCGGACAGAGGAGACTGAAGCTTTCTTT. It yields the protein CASSRTEETEAFF.

This clonotype was seen just once. The chain's CDR3 is CASSYGQGAREQYF. The CDR3 DNA sequence: TGTGCCAGCAGTTATGGGCAGGGGGCACGGGAGCAGTACTTC. The rearrangement uses TRBV6-2 or TRBV6-3 and TRBJ2-7; 8 bases are a match to TRBD1. V lost 3 bases and J lost 7; bases outside the gene matches: 8. Germline V gene data show CDR1 as MNHEY and CDR2 as SVGEGT. The CDR3 is made up of 14 amino acids.